This TCR beta chain came from a study of T cell responses to AZD1222 COVID-19 vaccine. Findings of the study overall: Most donors were white British and more were female, and clonal diversity was possibly underestimated. Seropositive status at baseline applied to only 5 to 7 AZD1222 recipients. Two doses of AZD1222 preceded a rise in Spike-specific TCR breadth and depth. Repertoire collection took place solely once the T cell response had peaked.

This clone occurred once. What it recognizes is unknown. The V end lost 3 bases, the J end lost 0 bases, and 4 bases lay between the germline ends. CDR1 KGHSH and CDR2 LQKENI come from the germline V gene. The length of the CDR3 is 13 residues. Profiling relied on immunoSEQ multiplex PCR, and the TCRdb table lists in-frame clones only, not all of them. The data show 95,000 to 110,000 clones, with about nine tenths seen just once and 45% held by the top ten. The input for sequencing was peripheral blood, taken on day 0 of AZD1222 vaccination. This TCR was recovered from an adult in good health. The rearrangement joins TRBV18 to TRBJ2-3; D is ambiguous. The CDR3 sequence: CASSPDSTDTQYF. Here the CDR3 DNA reads TGTGCCAGCTCACCCGACAGCACAGATACGCAGTATTTT.